These 19 T cell receptor beta chains originate from one sample sequenced in a study of blood T cell repertoires in COVID-19. Only in-frame clones appear in the TCRdb table, and some are missing; sequencing was by immunoSEQ multiplex PCR. The table lists about 230,000 clones, roughly 88% of them singletons. The source material was PBMCs or T cells enriched from blood (not recorded which). The source is a woman in her thirties or forties with acute COVID-19.

The rearrangement uses TRBV3-1 (or the pseudogene TRBV3-2) and TRBJ2-4; tentative D call: TRBD2 (5 bases). This CDR3 comprises 13 residues. V gave up 1 base and J gave up 9 bases, with 10 bases separating them. Germline CDR1 reads LGHDT; CDR2 reads YNNKEL (reference sequence). CDR3 amino acids: CASSQGGPFIQYF. The CDR3 bases are TGTGCCAGCAGCCAAGGCGGGCCTTTCATTCAGTACTTC.

The chain is built from TRBV19 and TRBJ2-1, with 7 positions matching TRBD2. This CDR3 spans 13 amino acids. The germline CDR1 and CDR2 sequences are LNHDA and SQIVND (reference sequence). With V trimmed by 9 bases and J by 9 bases, 11 bases remained unmatched. DNA for the CDR3: TGTGCCAGCTTGCGGCGGGGAGGGCTTGAGCAGTTCTTC. It encodes CASLRRGGLEQFF.

In DNA, the CDR3 is TGTGCCAGCAGCCTTATAGCGGGAGGGCCAGAGGATACGCAGTATTTT. This gives the protein CASSLIAGGPEDTQYF. The chain joins TRBV5-5 to TRBJ2-3; TRBD2 agrees at 11 bases. This CDR3 is built from 16 residues. Trimming took 4 bases from V and 6 from J; bases not matched to a gene: 10. Germline CDR1 and CDR2: SGHKS and YYEKEE (reference sequence).

This chain uses TRBV15 with TRBJ2-1; D is possibly TRBD2 (6 bases). The V gene's germline CDR1 is LNHNV and CDR2 YYDKDF (reference sequence). This CDR3 region has 16 residues. The V gene lost 1 base and the J gene lost 9 bases, with 19 bases spanning the gap. The CDR3 DNA reads as TGTGCCACCAGCAGAGCCACGGGGGTCGCTCCTGGTGAGCAGTTCTTC. It yields the protein CATSRATGVAPGEQFF.

The chain recombines TRBV18 with TRBJ1-2; no firm D call. This CDR3 contains 14 residues. In germline, CDR1 is KGHSH, CDR2 LQKENI. Trimming took 6 bases from V and 1 from J, leaving 12 bases between them. The CDR3 here is CASSPTTVNYGYTF. The CDR3 DNA reads as TGTGCCAGCTCGCCGACTACAGTTAACTATGGCTACACCTTC.

The chain uses TRBV18 and TRBJ2-7, with 7 bases identical to TRBD1. There are 14 residues in the CDR3. CDR1 is KGHSH and CDR2 is LQKENI in the germline V gene. V lost 3 bases to trimming and J lost 2 bases; unmatched junction nucleotides: 4. The CDR3: CASSPTGAPYEQYV. CDR3 bases: TGTGCCAGCTCACCCACAGGGGCCCCCTACGAGCAGTACGTC.

The chain recombines TRBV7-2 with TRBJ1-2; D ambiguous. Germline lookup yields CDR1 SGHTA and CDR2 FQGNSA. The CDR3 loop spans 12 amino acids. V lost 0 bases to trimming and J lost 4 bases, with 3 bases between them. CDR3 in amino acids: CASSLALYGYTF. The CDR3 bases are TGTGCCAGCAGCTTAGCACTCTATGGCTACACCTTC.

V and J are TRBV6-2 or TRBV6-3 and TRBJ1-5; a possible D gene is TRBD1 (5 bases). Trimming cost V 2 bases and J 7 bases, with 15 bases left between them. Germline CDR1 MNHEY, CDR2 SVGEGT. The CDR3 sequence is 15 residues long. CDR3 nucleotides: TGTGCCAGCAGTTACGCGGCAGGGCGGGGACAGCCCCAGCATTTT. Amino acids: CASSYAAGRGQPQHF.

The V and J genes are TRBV15 and TRBJ2-7; D might be TRBD1 (6 bases). In germline, CDR1 is LNHNV, CDR2 YYDKDF (reference sequence). The CDR3 is 13 residues long. Trimming cost V 0 bases and J 4 bases, with 7 bases left between them. The CDR3 loop is CATSRERGYEQYV. For the CDR3, the DNA is TGTGCCACCAGCAGAGAAAGGGGGTACGAGCAGTACGTC.

The chain employs TRBV2 and TRBJ1-1; D may be TRBD1 (6 bases). The V gene's germline CDR1 is SNHLY and CDR2 FYNNEI. V lost 6 bases to trimming and J lost 13 bases, with 12 bases between them. The CDR3 is 10 residues long. The CDR3 sequence: CASRGVRGFF. CDR3 bases: TGTGCCAGCAGGGGGGTCAGGGGTTTCTTT. The full variable domain, rest sourced from reference TRBV2 and TRBJ1-1, is EPEVTQTPSHQVTQMGQEVILRCVPISNHLYFYWYRQILGQKVEFLVSFYNNEISEKSEIFDDQFSVERPDGSNFTLKIRSTKLEDSAMYFCASRGVRGFFGQGTRLTVV.

The chain has TRBV2 and TRBJ1-5, with D unclear. The V gene's germline CDR1 is SNHLY and CDR2 FYNNEI. Trimming took 1 base from V and 1 from J, leaving 5 bases between them. This CDR3 is built from 14 residues. The CDR3 bases are TGTGCCAGCAGTGAAGACCAGAGCAATCAGCCCCAGCATTTT. Its protein is CASSEDQSNQPQHF.

The V call is TRBV5-1, the J call TRBJ2-3; the match to TRBD1 covers 7 bases. Trimming removed 5 bases from V and 8 bases from J; junction bases left unmatched: 14. This CDR3 is 15 amino acids long. Germline assignment: CDR1 SGHRS and CDR2 YFSETQ. This chain's CDR3 is CASSLQGPGLGTQYF. Written as DNA, the CDR3 is TGCGCCAGCAGTCTACAGGGGCCAGGTCTGGGTACGCAGTATTTT.

V gene TRBV19 combines with J gene TRBJ1-2; TRBD1 matches 10 bases. In germline, CDR1 is LNHDA, CDR2 SQIVND (reference sequence). Trimming cost V 6 bases and J 4 bases; bases outside gene matches: 8. CDR3 length: 15 amino acids. CDR3 protein: CASRIMGQGLYGYTF. The CDR3 coding sequence is TGTGCCAGTAGGATAATGGGACAGGGGCTCTATGGCTACACCTTC.

The chain joins TRBV13 to TRBJ2-7; possible D gene TRBD2, 6 bases. This CDR3 has 17 amino acids. The germline V and J ends were trimmed by 1 base and 4 bases, with 20 bases remaining between them. Germline V gives CDR1 PRHDT, CDR2 FYEKMQ (reference sequence). The CDR3, as DNA: TGTGCCAGCAGCTTAGCTCGCCGGGGGAGGAGAGGGTACGAGCAGTACGTC. Protein sequence: CASSLARRGRRGYEQYV.

J is TRBJ2-7 and V is TRBV2; TRBD1 matches 7 bases. The V gene's germline CDR1 is SNHLY and CDR2 FYNNEI. CDR3 size: 15 residues. Unmatched junction bases numbered 8, after V lost 4 bases and J lost 2 bases. The CDR3 protein is CASSVRGQGPYEQYF. The CDR3 region has the DNA TGTGCCAGCAGTGTAAGGGGGCAAGGGCCCTACGAGCAGTACTTC.

The CDR3 DNA sequence: TGTGCCAGCAGCGCAGGGGGGCTTGGCTACACCTTC. Its protein product is CASSAGGLGYTF. The chain is built from TRBV5-5 and TRBJ1-2; TRBD1 matches at 7 bases. Germline CDR1 SGHKS, CDR2 YYEKEE (reference sequence). This CDR3 spans 12 amino acids. Trimming at V came to 4 bases and at J to 7 bases, leaving 4 bases not matched to a gene.

The chain links TRBV19 to TRBJ1-4; 9 bases match TRBD1. Germline assignment: CDR1 LNHDA and CDR2 SQIVND (reference sequence). The CDR3 is 16 residues long. V dropped 3 bases and J dropped 6; count of bases not matched to a gene: 8. The chain's CDR3 is CASSIPTGGFDEKLFF. CDR3 bases: TGTGCCAGTAGTATTCCGACAGGGGGGTTTGATGAAAAACTGTTTTTT.

The chain employs TRBV6-2 or TRBV6-3 and TRBJ1-5; TRBD1 might be the D (6 bases). Trimming removed 2 bases from V and 3 bases from J, with 20 bases in between. This CDR3 is built from 18 residues. Germline V gene sequence: CDR1 MNHEY, CDR2 SVGEGT. In DNA form, the CDR3 reads TGTGCCAGCAGTTACATCCGTGGTTTAGGGGGTGACAATCAGCCCCAGCATTTT. Translated, it gives CASSYIRGLGGDNQPQHF.

The rearrangement uses TRBV24-1 and TRBJ2-1; 7 nucleotides align to TRBD1. The CDR3 consists of 15 residues. Germline lookup yields CDR1 KGHDR and CDR2 SFDVKD. V trimming: 1 base; J trimming: 3 bases; junction bases outside the gene matches: 2. The CDR3 here is CATSDFGQDYNEQFF. CDR3 coding DNA: TGTGCCACCAGTGATTTCGGACAGGACTACAATGAGCAGTTCTTC.